This T cell receptor (beta chain) derives from a study of CD4 T cells in relation to SARS-CoV-2 and coronaviruses (dated by TCRdb to 2020 to 2022). Context from the whole study: In the ViraFEST assay, PBMCs were cultured with antigen for about eleven days, after which TCR beta CDR3s were sequenced to identify clonal expansions specific to the antigen. At the level of individual TCR clonotypes, the study measured memory CD4+ T cell crossreactivity between SARS-CoV-2 spike protein and common cold coronavirus spike proteins. Expansion assays from other donors in the study were sequenced with a different, Illumina-based TCR-beta assay. Patient-derived lymphoblastoid cell lines were used to map the HLA restriction of shared crossreactive spike epitopes. The negative reference condition was either a culture with an HIV-1 Nef peptide pool or a culture with no peptide. The Adaptive Biotechnologies TCR-sequencing kit was used to sequence samples from a few pre-COVID donors and the naive versus memory experiments, while other data came from Illumina-based sequencing.

In its sample, this clone was seen a few times. This receptor's antigen is unknown. No clone much larger than this one lies a single base away; base qualities are absent. CD4+ T cells from unexposed donors were collected before the COVID-19 pandemic (2011-2018). After less than 13 days of culture, CD4+ T cells were isolated with the EasySep CD4+ T cell isolation kit. Unexposed donor CD4+ T cells were tested for reactivity to SARS-CoV-2 S and N and four common cold coronavirus spike pools, as cell number allowed. Each well received about 2.2 million PBMCs, cultured in IMDM supplemented with around 5% human AB serum and roughly 10 IU/ml IL-2. Half of the culture medium was replaced with fresh IL-2-containing medium on days 3 and 7. In general, every peptide culture condition was set up in three replicate wells. Leukapheresis product for the unexposed donors was bought commercially. Ficoll-Paque PLUS gradient centrifugation was used to isolate PBMCs from either whole blood or leukapheresis product. PBMCs were either cryopreserved at -140 degrees C or used fresh in the expansion assay. The QIAamp Micro DNA Kit was used to extract genomic DNA from the CD4+ T cells.

The study at large found these results: Significantly weaker SARS-CoV-2-driven expansion was shown by crossreactive clones than by monoreactive clones, consistent with antigenic imprinting. No donor contributed both pre-pandemic and post-infection samples, which limited tracing the source of pre-existing responses. Crossreactivity analysis centred on spike protein, so crossreactivity against other viral proteins was not assessed. Small numbers of patients and of tested TCRs limited the study. In roughly 70% of donors, memory CD4+ clonotypes turned up that crossrecognized SARS-CoV-2 and at least one common cold coronavirus spike.

The CDR3 covers 13 residues, taking in both the cysteine and the phenylalanine. CDR3 DNA is the only sequence kept; it has 39 bases, read in frame from the first base. The trim is 1 base for V and 5 bases for J, with a gap of 6 bases between the germline ends. The germline V gene provides CDR1 MNHNS and CDR2 SASEGT. Library creation used the immunoSEQ multiplex PCR assay. Per the original workflow: During preprocessing, nonproductive sequences were discarded, as were any CDR3s that did not begin with C, did not end with F or W, or were shorter than 7 amino acids. Antigen-specific clonotypes were called with the MANAFEST web app on the basis of expansion relative to the reference and to other culture wells. To be counted as positive, a clone had to show significant expansion compared with the reference culture, at an FDR below 0.05, in 2 of 3 replicate wells. A further requirement for positive clones was significant expansion compared with all other tandem wells, along with an odds ratio above 5. Pairwise Levenshtein distance, computed with the stringdist R package after three terminal residues were trimmed from each end, was used as the measure of CDR3 homology. TCRdb re-hosts the immuneACCESS table, in-frame sequences only. Its copies lack some clones; in the studies checked, an unresolved V gene accounts for under half of them, and the cause for the rest is not known. That table supplies the V and J calls and clone size; D and trimming were determined from the DNA. The sample data list about 20,000 clones, and 70% to 75% of these were observed just once. About a fifth of the sample lies in the top ten.

The origin of this receptor is a human donor in good health. Sequencing was performed on CD4+ T cells from PBMCs, cultured in vitro. The chain employs TRBV6-1 and TRBJ1-5, with a tentative D gene TRBD1 over 5 matching bases. The sequenced DNA: TGTGCCAGCAGTGAAGTAGGGGATCAGCCCCAGCATTTT. Its coded protein is CASSEVGDQPQHF.